What follows are 17 T cell receptor beta chains derived from one specimen sequenced in a study of blood T cell repertoires in COVID-19. Data came from immunoSEQ multiplex PCR; TCRdb stores just in-frame clones and leaves some out. The sample includes about 110,000 clones, nearly 80% of them seen just once. The sample was peripheral blood. The origin of the receptors is a woman over 75 with active or convalescent COVID-19.

The V call is TRBV19, the J call TRBJ2-2; D is perhaps TRBD2 (7 bases). CDR3 size: 17 residues. Deletions cut 3 bases from V and 2 bases from J, with 16 bases between. The germline CDR1 and CDR2 sequences are LNHDA and SQIVND (reference sequence). The CDR3 DNA is TGTGCCAGTAGTATGGGGGCTAGCGGTTTCAACACCGGGGAGCTGTTTTTT. Translating gives CASSMGASGFNTGELFF.

This rearrangement joins TRBV4-1 to TRBJ2-1; 7 bases line up with TRBD2. The trim removed 3 bases at V and 4 bases at J, leaving 12 bases unmatched. CDR1 is MGHRA and CDR2 is YSYEKL in the germline V gene. The CDR3 totals 17 residues. The CDR3 DNA follows: TGCGCCAGCAGCCAGGAACGACTAGCCGGGAGTTACAATGAGCAGTTCTTC. The encoded protein is CASSQERLAGSYNEQFF.

The rearrangement links TRBV13 to TRBJ2-7, with 8 bases matching TRBD2. Germline V gives CDR1 PRHDT, CDR2 FYEKMQ (reference sequence). The J segment lost 6 bases and the V segment lost 1 base, leaving 8 bases of the junction unmatched. CDR3 length equals 15 residues. In DNA, the CDR3 is TGTGCCAGCAGCTTAGCCGCGAGCGGGAGAAGCGAGCAGTACTTC. It is translated as CASSLAASGRSEQYF.

This chain connects TRBV14 to TRBJ2-7; 9 bases line up with TRBD1. The V and J ends lost 5 bases and 3 bases, in that order; junction bases with no gene match: 8. CDR1 is SGHDN and CDR2 is FVKESK in the germline V gene. This CDR3 has 15 residues. The CDR3 DNA is TGTGCCAGCAGCGTGGGACAGGGTCGTTTCTACGAGCAGTACTTC. This gives the protein CASSVGQGRFYEQYF.

V is TRBV5-4 and J is TRBJ1-2; 8 nucleotides line up with TRBD1. The germline V gene encodes CDR1 SGHNT and CDR2 YYREEE (reference sequence). V lost 1 base and J lost 7; bases outside the gene matches: 6. The CDR3 sequence is 14 residues long. The CDR3 nucleotides read TGTGCCAGCAGCTTGACAGGGGGGGTACCTGGCTACACCTTC. As protein: CASSLTGGVPGYTF.

The rearrangement links TRBV2 to TRBJ1-5, with D maybe TRBD1 (6 bases). Trimming left V 3 bases short and J 6 bases short, with 12 bases between. The V gene's germline CDR1 is SNHLY and CDR2 FYNNEI. This CDR3 region has 14 residues. As DNA, the CDR3 is TGTGCCAGCAGTGACAGGGGAGGGGTTCAGCCCCAGCATTTT. Encoded protein: CASSDRGGVQPQHF.

This chain joins TRBV18 and TRBJ2-3; 12 bases are shared with TRBD2. Germline assignment: CDR1 KGHSH and CDR2 LQKENI. The ends lost 0 bases at V and 6 bases at J; junction bases unmatched: 1. This CDR3 spans 15 amino acids. CDR3 protein: CASSPPLAGGDTQYF. In DNA form, the CDR3 reads TGTGCCAGCTCACCACCTCTAGCGGGAGGGGATACGCAGTATTTT.

V and J are TRBV10-1 and TRBJ1-1; 9 bases are shared with TRBD1. The CDR3 length is 15 residues. V lost 7 bases to trimming and J lost 7 bases; unmatched junction nucleotides: 13. CDR1 and CDR2 (germline): WNHNN, SYGVQD (reference sequence). For the CDR3, the DNA is TGCGCCAGCACTACGTCCCGGGACAGGGCGAGTGAAGCTTTCTTT. Protein product: CASTTSRDRASEAFF.

Written as DNA, the CDR3 is TGTGCCAGCAGTGTTTTGACAGGGCGGCAAGAGACCCAGTACTTC. Encoded protein: CASSVLTGRQETQYF. This chain connects TRBV2 to TRBJ2-5; 7 bases match TRBD1. The CDR3 loop spans 15 amino acids. Germline trimming cut 4 bases from V and 2 bases from J; bases unmatched to any gene: 7. The germline gives CDR1 SNHLY, CDR2 FYNNEI.

This rearrangement joins TRBV6-1 to TRBJ1-5, with 8 bases fitting TRBD1. The J segment lost 2 bases and the V segment lost 4 bases, leaving 10 bases of the junction unmatched. From germline, CDR1 is MNHNS and CDR2 SASEGT. The CDR3 consists of 17 residues. As DNA, the CDR3 is TGTGCCAGCAGTGCACTCAGGGGGCGTTTTGGCAATCAGCCCCAGCATTTT. Amino acids: CASSALRGRFGNQPQHF.

The chain joins TRBV9 to TRBJ1-3, with 7 positions matching TRBD1. J was trimmed by 0 bases and V by 0 bases; bases with no gene match: 6. There are 17 residues in the CDR3. Germline V CDR1 and CDR2: SGDLS, YYNGEE. The CDR3 reads CASSVAGTARSGNTIYF. The CDR3 DNA is TGTGCCAGCAGCGTAGCTGGGACAGCCCGCTCTGGAAACACCATATATTTT.

The J gene is TRBJ2-1, the V gene TRBV19; TRBD1 matches 7 bases. The CDR3 is 17 residues long. With 4 bases clipped from V and 7 bases from J, the junction kept 16 bases outside the gene matches. Germline V lookup: CDR1 LNHDA, CDR2 SQIVND (reference sequence). CDR3 protein: CASSTRTGASSLNEQFF. CDR3 in DNA: TGTGCCAGTAGTACCCGTACAGGGGCATCCTCTTTGAATGAGCAGTTCTTC. The whole variable domain, filled in from reference TRBV19 and TRBJ2-1, reads DGGITQSPKYLFRKEGQNVTLSCEQNLNHDAMYWYRQDPGQGLRLIYYSQIVNDFQKGDIAEGYSVSREKKESFPLTVTSAQKNPTAFYLCASSTRTGASSLNEQFFGPGTRLTVL.

The rearrangement links TRBV10-3 to TRBJ1-2; TRBD1 aligns across 8 bases. V dropped 2 bases and J dropped 3; count of bases not matched to a gene: 2. The CDR3 spans 14 residues. Germline loops: CDR1 ENHRY, CDR2 SYGVKD. The CDR3 is CAISETGGDYGYTF. The DNA of the CDR3 is TGTGCCATCAGTGAGACAGGGGGGGACTATGGCTACACCTTC.

The CDR3 sequence: CASSVVGGPTDTQYF. The DNA for the CDR3 is TGTGCCAGCAGCGTAGTCGGCGGTCCCACAGATACGCAGTATTTT. The J gene is TRBJ2-3, the V gene TRBV9; D unresolved. The CDR3 is made up of 15 amino acids. The germline V gene encodes CDR1 SGDLS and CDR2 YYNGEE. The V end was cut by 0 bases, the J end by 2 bases, with 10 bases between.

The chain combines TRBV27 with TRBJ2-3; tentative D call: TRBD1 (5 bases). The CDR3 is made up of 17 amino acids. Germline assignment: CDR1 MNHEY and CDR2 SMNVEV (reference sequence). The germline V and J ends were trimmed by 2 bases and 0 bases, with 15 bases remaining between them. CDR3 sequence (DNA): TGTGCCAGCAGTTTAGACAGACATTCCGGGAGCACAGATACGCAGTATTTT. Translating it yields CASSLDRHSGSTDTQYF.

The genes are TRBV11-2 and TRBJ2-1; 15 nucleotides match TRBD2. The trim removed 1 base at V and 15 bases at J, leaving 7 bases unmatched. The CDR3 runs to 15 residues. CDR1 SGHAT and CDR2 FQNNGV come from the germline V gene. The chain's CDR3 is CASSLAPGLAGGRFF. CDR3 bases: TGTGCCAGCAGCTTAGCCCCGGGACTAGCGGGAGGTAGGTTCTTC.

V gene TRBV6-2 or TRBV6-3 combines with J gene TRBJ2-3, with D possibly being TRBD2 (6 bases). The length of the CDR3 is 12 residues. The ends were cut back, 5 bases at V and 9 bases at J, with 12 bases in the middle. Germline-derived CDR1 and CDR2 are MNHEY and SVGEGT. The CDR3 nucleotides read TGTGCCAGCAGTCCCTGGGCGGGGACGCAGTATTTT. It codes for CASSPWAGTQYF.